This TCR beta chain came from a study of blood T cell repertoires in COVID-19 (TCRdb year 2020). Regarding the research as a whole: Collaborator samples came from the United States, Italy and Spain and covered acute and convalescent phases of COVID-19. The repertoires were released in a freely available public database intended as a resource for research on the immune response to SARS-CoV-2. Where available, HLA class I and class II types were taken from metadata supplied by the sample provider and were not determined by assay-based typing. Deeply sampled blood TCRbeta repertoires from subjects exposed to, actively infected with, or recovered from COVID-19 were included in the dataset. The material from the prospective study consisted of cDNA or gDNA derived from T cells, B-cell-depleted T cells, or PBMCs. Nearly every sample came with metadata listing a de-identified subject ID, COVID-19 status, age in years and sex. Samples were obtained from the ongoing ImmuneRACE study (first 160 participants) and from about 1,300 subjects provided by 6 global collaborators.

What the work shows at the level of the full study, not this receptor alone: How much clinical and demographic metadata was included differed by source and by participant, and the metadata was provided uncurated.

One collaborating source in Seattle enrolled patients during active infection and followed them longitudinally through the course of disease. Collaborating institutions collected whole blood in K2EDTA tubes following their own protocols. For TCRbeta analysis, collaborators shipped samples in one of three forms: frozen whole blood, isolated PBMCs, or DNA extracted from either of those sample types. TCRbeta CDR3 regions were amplified from genomic DNA by means of the immunoSEQ Assay, a bias-controlled multiplex PCR. The authors' pipeline ran thus. The number of nucleated cells in each sample was estimated by amplification of reference gene primers within the assay. To quantify the absolute abundance of each unique TCRbeta CDR3 rearrangement, sequence reads were collapsed and filtered. Productive Simpson clonality was computed per sample as the square root of Simpson's diversity index over productive rearrangements. TCRdb's version of the immuneACCESS table is confined to in-frame rearrangements and falls short of the full clone set. An unresolved V gene accounts for under half of the shortfall where checked; the remainder is of unknown origin. V and J calls and clone size are given by that table; D and trimming were obtained from the DNA. Here the sample has roughly 440,000 clones; about 91% occur a single time. Of the sample, about 12% falls within the top ten clones.

V trim: 6 bases; J trim: 2 bases; unmatched bases: 5. As encoded in the germline V gene, CDR1 is MNHEY while CDR2 is SVGAGI. Its CDR3 holds 15 amino acids, cysteine through phenylalanine. The kept DNA is CDR3 alone, 45 bases in frame from the first base. Turning to this clone: The antigen it recognizes is unknown. Base qualities are not recorded, but no much larger clone differs from it by a single base.

Sequencing was done on a sample of peripheral blood. The sequence was collected from a woman aged 50 to 60 with COVID-19, enrolled during active disease. In this chain, TRBV6-5 is recombined with TRBJ2-7; 12 bases in between match TRBD2. This receptor has the CDR3 CASRVGLAGTYEQYF. The bases are TGTGCCAGCAGGGTCGGACTAGCGGGGACCTACGAGCAGTACTTC.